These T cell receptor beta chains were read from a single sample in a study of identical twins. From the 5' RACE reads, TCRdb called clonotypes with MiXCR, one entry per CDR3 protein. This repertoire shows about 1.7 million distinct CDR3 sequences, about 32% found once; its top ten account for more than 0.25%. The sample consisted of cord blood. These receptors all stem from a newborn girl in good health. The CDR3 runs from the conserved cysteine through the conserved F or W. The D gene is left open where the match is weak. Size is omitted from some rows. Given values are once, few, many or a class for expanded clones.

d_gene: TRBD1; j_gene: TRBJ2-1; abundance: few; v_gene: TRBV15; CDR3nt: TGTGCCACCAGGCATGAGACAGGGGGCTCCTACAATGAGCAGTTCTTC; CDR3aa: CATRHETGGSYNEQFF
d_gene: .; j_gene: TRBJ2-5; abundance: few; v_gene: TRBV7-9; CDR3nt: TGTGCCAGCAACATCCGGACCCAAGAGACCCAGTACTTC; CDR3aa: CASNIRTQETQYF
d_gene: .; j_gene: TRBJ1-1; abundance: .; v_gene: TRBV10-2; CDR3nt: TGCGCCAGCAGTGGCAGGAAGGACACTGAAGCTTTCTTT; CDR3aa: CASSGRKDTEAFF
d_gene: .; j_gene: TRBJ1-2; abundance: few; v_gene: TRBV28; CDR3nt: TGTGCCAGCAGTTTGAAGGACAGAGCTAACTATGGCTACACCTTC; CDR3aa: CASSLKDRANYGYTF
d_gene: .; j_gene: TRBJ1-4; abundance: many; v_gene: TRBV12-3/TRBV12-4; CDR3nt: TGTGCCAGCAGTCCTTGGGGAGGGGAAAAACTGTTTTTT; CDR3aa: CASSPWGGEKLFF
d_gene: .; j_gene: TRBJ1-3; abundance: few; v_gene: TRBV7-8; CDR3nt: TGTGCCAGCAGCCGGGACTCCAGCTCTGGAAACACCATATATTTT; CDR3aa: CASSRDSSSGNTIYF
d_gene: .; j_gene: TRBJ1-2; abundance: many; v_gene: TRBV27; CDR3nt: TGTGCCAGCAGTTTAAGTGGATATGGCTACACCTTC; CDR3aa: CASSLSGYGYTF
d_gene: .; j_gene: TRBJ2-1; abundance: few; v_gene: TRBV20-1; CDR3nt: TGCAGTGCTAGAAGGGCGGGATTGTCGGATGAGCAGTTCTTC; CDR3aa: CSARRAGLSDEQFF
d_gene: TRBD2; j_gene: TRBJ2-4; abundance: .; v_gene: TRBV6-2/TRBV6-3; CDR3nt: TGTGCCAGCAGACCCTCCGGGACTAGCTCCGAGGAGTACTTC; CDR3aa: CASRPSGTSSEEYF
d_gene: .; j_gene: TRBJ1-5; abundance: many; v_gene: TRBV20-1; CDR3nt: TGCAGTGCTAGAGGTAGGGGTAATCAGCCCCAGCATTTT; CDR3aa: CSARGRGNQPQHF
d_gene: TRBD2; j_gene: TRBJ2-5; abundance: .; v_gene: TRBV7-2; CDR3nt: TGTGCCAGCAGCTACTCATCTAGCGGCCCCAATGAGCAGTACTTC; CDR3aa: CASSYSSSGPNEQYF
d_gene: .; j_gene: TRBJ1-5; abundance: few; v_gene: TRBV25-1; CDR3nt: TGTGCCAGCGGAGGGGATAGCAATCAGCCCCAGCATTTT; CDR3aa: CASGGDSNQPQHF
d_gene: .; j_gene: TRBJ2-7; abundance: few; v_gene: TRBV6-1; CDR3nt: TGTGCCAGCAGTGAAGCCTACCGAGGGGGGGGCCTCTCCTACGAGCAGTACTTC; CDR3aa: CASSEAYRGGGLSYEQYF
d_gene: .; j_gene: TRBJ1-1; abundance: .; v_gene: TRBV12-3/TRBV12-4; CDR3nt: TGTGCCAGCAGCCCGTATGCCCGAGGGACTGAAGCTTTCTTT; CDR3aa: CASSPYARGTEAFF
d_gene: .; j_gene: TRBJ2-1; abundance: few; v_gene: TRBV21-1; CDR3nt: TGTGCCAGCAGCAGGGGGGACAGGGTCTACAATGAGCAGTTCTTC; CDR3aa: CASSRGDRVYNEQFF
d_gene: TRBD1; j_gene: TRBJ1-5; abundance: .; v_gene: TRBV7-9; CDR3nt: TGTGCCAGCAGCGCTACAGGGGGTCAGCCCCAGCATTTT; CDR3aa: CASSATGGQPQHF
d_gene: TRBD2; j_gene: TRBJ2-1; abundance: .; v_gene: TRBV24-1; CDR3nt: TGTGCCGCCAGTGATTCTAGCGGGAATGAGCAGTTCTTC; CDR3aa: CAASDSSGNEQFF
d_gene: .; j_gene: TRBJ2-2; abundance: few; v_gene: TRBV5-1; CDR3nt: TGCGCCAGCAGTGGCGGATGGGGCACCGGGGAGCTGTTTTTT; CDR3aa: CASSGGWGTGELFF
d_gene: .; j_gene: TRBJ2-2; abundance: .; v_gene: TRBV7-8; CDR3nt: TGTGCCAGCAGCCCGGCTGGACAGACCTACACCGGGGAGCTGTTTTTT; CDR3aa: CASSPAGQTYTGELFF
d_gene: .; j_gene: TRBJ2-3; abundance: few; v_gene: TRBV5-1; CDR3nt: TGCGCCAGCAGCTTGGAACGGCGGGGAGATACGCAGTATTTT; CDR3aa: CASSLERRGDTQYF
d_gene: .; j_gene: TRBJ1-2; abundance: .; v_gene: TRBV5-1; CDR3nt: TGCGCCAGCGGCTTGGCAGGGGACTATGGCTACACCTTC; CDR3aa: CASGLAGDYGYTF
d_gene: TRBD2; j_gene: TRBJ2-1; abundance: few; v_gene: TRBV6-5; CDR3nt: TGTGCCAGCAGTGCCGGGACTAGCGGGAAGGATGAGCAGTTCTTC; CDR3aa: CASSAGTSGKDEQFF
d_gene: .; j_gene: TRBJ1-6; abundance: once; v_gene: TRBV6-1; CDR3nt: TGTGCCAGCAGTCGGCCGAGGTCGGATAGCTCCTATAATTCACCCCCCCACTTT; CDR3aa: CASSRPRSDSSYNSPPHF
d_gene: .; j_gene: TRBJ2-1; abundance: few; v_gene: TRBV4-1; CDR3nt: TGCGCCAGCAGCCAATACGATCCGGGGTCCTACAATGAGCAGTTCTTC; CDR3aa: CASSQYDPGSYNEQFF
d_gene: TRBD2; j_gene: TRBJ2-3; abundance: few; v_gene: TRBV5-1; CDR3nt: TGCGCCAGCAGCTTGTTGGCTAGCGGGGGGATCACAGATACGCAGTATTTT; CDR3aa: CASSLLASGGITDTQYF
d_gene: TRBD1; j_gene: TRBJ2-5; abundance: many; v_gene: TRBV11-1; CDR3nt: TGTGCCAGCAGCTTCGGACAGGTTCTAGAGACCCAGTACTTC; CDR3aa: CASSFGQVLETQYF
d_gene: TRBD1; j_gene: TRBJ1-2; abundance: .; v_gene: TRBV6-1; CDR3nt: TGTGCCAGCATTTCGGACCGGACAGGGCGCTATGGCTACACCTTC; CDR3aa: CASISDRTGRYGYTF
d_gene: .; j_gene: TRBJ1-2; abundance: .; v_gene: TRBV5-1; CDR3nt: TGCGCCAGCAGCTTGGTTGGCGGTCTTTCTAACTATGGCTACACCTTC; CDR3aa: CASSLVGGLSNYGYTF
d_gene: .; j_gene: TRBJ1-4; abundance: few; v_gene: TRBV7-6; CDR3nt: TGTGCCAGCAGCTTAGGAACCGGGCTGTATGAAAAACTGTTTTTT; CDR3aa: CASSLGTGLYEKLFF
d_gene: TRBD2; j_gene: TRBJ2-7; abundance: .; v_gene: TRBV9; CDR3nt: TGTGCCAGCGAGAGGGGACTACGCTACTCCTACGAGCAGTACTTC; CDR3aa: CASERGLRYSYEQYF
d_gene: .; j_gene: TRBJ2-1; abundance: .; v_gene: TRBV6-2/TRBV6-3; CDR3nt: TGTGCCAGCAGTTATGTTCATGAGCAGTTCTTC; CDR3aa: CASSYVHEQFF
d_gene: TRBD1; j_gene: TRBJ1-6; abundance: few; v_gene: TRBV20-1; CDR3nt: TGCAGTGCTAGAGGACCCCGGGACAGGACAAATTCACCCCTCCACTTT; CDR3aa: CSARGPRDRTNSPLHF
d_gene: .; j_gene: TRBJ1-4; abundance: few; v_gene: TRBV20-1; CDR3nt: TGCAGTGCCCGCCTCGAGGCGACTAATGAAAAACTGTTTTTT; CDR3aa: CSARLEATNEKLFF
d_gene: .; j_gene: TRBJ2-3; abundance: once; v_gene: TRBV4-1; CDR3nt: TGCGCCAGCAGCCAAAGCGGCCTAGATACGCAGTATTTT; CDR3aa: CASSQSGLDTQYF
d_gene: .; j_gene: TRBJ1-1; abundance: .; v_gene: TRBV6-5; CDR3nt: TGTGCCAGCAGCCCTACACCAGGGCTTGAAGCTTTCTTT; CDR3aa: CASSPTPGLEAFF
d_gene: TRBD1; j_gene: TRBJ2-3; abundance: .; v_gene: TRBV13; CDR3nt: TGTGCCAGCAGCCTGACTTCTACCGGGACAGGGAGGACAGATACGCAGTATTTT; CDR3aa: CASSLTSTGTGRTDTQYF
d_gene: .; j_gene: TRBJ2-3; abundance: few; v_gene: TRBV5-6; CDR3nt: TGTGCCAGCAGCTTGTTGGACTTGATAGATACGCAGTATTTT; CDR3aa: CASSLLDLIDTQYF
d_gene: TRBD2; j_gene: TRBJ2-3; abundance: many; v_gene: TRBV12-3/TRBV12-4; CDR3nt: TGTGCCAGCAGTTCTAGCGGGAGAAGTGATACGCAGTATTTT; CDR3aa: CASSSSGRSDTQYF
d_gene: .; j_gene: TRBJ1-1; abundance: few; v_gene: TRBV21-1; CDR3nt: TGTGCCAGCAGGACAGGGGGCCGAAACACTGAAGCTTTCTTT; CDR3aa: CASRTGGRNTEAFF
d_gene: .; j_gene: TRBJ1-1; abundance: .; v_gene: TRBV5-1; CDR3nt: TGCGCCAGCAGCCCGCGTTACCAGGGGACTGAAGCTTTCTTT; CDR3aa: CASSPRYQGTEAFF
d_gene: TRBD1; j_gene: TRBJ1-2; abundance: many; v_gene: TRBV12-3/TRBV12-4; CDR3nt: TGTGCCAGCAGCCCCGGACAGGGGGCTTATGGCTACACCTTC; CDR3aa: CASSPGQGAYGYTF
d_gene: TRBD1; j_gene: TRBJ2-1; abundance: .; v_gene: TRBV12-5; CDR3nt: TGTGCTAGTGATTTGGACAGGGGGACCTACAATGAGCAGTTCTTC; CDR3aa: CASDLDRGTYNEQFF
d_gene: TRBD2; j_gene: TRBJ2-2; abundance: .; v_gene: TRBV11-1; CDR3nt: TGTGCCAGCAGCTTAGGAATCTGGCTAGCGGGACCAGGGGAGTACACCGGGGAGCTGTTTTTT; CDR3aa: CASSLGIWLAGPGEYTGELFF
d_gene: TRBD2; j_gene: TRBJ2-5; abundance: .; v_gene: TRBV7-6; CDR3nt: TGTGCCAGCAGCTTCCCCTTTAGCGGGGGCCGTTTTGAGACCCAGTACTTC; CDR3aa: CASSFPFSGGRFETQYF
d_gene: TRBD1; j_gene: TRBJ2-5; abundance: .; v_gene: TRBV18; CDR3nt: TGTGCCAGCGAATATCGGGACAGGGGTGAGGAGACCCAGTACTTC; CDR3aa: CASEYRDRGEETQYF
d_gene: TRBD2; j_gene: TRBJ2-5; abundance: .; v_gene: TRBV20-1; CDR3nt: TGCAGTGCTGATGAACTAGCGGGGGTGGAAAAAGAGACCCAGTACTTC; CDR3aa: CSADELAGVEKETQYF
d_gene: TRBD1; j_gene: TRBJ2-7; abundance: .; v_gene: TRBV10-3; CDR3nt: TGTGCCATCAGTCAGAGGGGACAGGGCTCCTACAATGGGCAGTACTTC; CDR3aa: CAISQRGQGSYNGQYF
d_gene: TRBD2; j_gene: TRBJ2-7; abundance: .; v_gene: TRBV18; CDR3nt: TGTGCCAGCTCACCGCGAGCGGGAGGACCTTACGAGCAGTACTTC; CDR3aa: CASSPRAGGPYEQYF
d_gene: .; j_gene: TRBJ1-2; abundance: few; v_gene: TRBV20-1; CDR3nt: TGCAGTGCTCCCCCCGGGCCGAATCGCTATGGCTACACCTTC; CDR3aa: CSAPPGPNRYGYTF
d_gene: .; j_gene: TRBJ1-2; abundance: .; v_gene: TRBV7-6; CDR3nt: TGTGCCAGCAGCTTAGTCCAGGGGAGTTACTATGGCTACACCTTC; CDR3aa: CASSLVQGSYYGYTF
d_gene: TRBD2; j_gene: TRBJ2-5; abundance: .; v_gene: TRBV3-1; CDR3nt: TGTGCCAGCAGCCCAATATTACTAGCGGGAGGCTGGGAGGAGCAGTACTTC; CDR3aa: CASSPILLAGGWEEQYF
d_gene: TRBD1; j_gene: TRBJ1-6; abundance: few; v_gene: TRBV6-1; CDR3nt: TGTGCCAGCAGTCGAAACCCGGGACAGGGGATTGTAGCCTATAATTCACCCCTCCACTTT; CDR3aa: CASSRNPGQGIVAYNSPLHF
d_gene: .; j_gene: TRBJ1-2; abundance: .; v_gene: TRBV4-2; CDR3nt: TGTGCCAGCAGCCAAGATGCCCTGTTGGGGGTGGATGGCTACACCTTC; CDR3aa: CASSQDALLGVDGYTF